The T cell receptor (beta chain) under discussion was sequenced for a study of OX40 agonist ivuxolimab in advanced cancers. Overall study: Three dose-escalation patients had partial responses: one with hepatocellular carcinoma and two with cutaneous melanoma.

Trimming left V 4 bases short and J 4 bases short, with 8 bases between. The CDR3 runs 12 residues. Germline assignment: CDR1 SGHRS and CDR2 YFSETQ. The repertoire was sequenced with immunoSEQ multiplex PCR; TCRdb's copy has only in-frame clones and lacks some. This sample has approximately 35,000 clones; about 81% occur once, and the top ten carry 22%. Drawing of blood for sampling happened at baseline, at cycle 4 day 1, and at cycle 7 day 1. The origin of this receptor is an adult with an advanced solid tumor such as melanoma, head and neck, liver or kidney cancer. The gene calls are TRBV5-1 and TRBJ1-2; no clear D. Here the sequenced sample was CD4+ or CD8+ T cells sorted from blood, taken in a trial of the OX40 agonist ivuxolimab. This CDR3 reads CASSTDGYGYTF. CDR3 bases: TGCGCCAGCAGCACGGACGGCTATGGCTACACCTTC.